This is a list of T cell receptor beta chains from one sample in a study of control samples from healthy donors and cancer patients. TCRdb's table, derived via immunoSEQ multiplex PCR, lists solely in-frame clones and lacks some. The sample has some 150,000 clones; about 89% are singletons. The sample was blood. These receptors were collected from a man aged 18 to 35 in good health. Each CDR3 is given without its conserved first and last residue.

CDR3 protein	V gene	J gene
ASSQDGGTGLSGYT	TRBV4-1	TRBJ1-2
SVRSAGVSYEQY	TRBV29-1	TRBJ2-7
ASSLERGKNDEQY	TRBV11-2	TRBJ2-7
ASIPDIAAPQF	TRBV2	TRBJ2-1
ASRPTSNTGELF	TRBV2	TRBJ2-2
ASSQVQETQY	TRBV3-1/TRBV3-2	TRBJ2-5
SVETADAMNTEAF	TRBV29-1	TRBJ1-1
ASSLGPGGNTIY	TRBV6-1	TRBJ1-3
ASSLSGVLSRELF	TRBV11-2	TRBJ2-2
ASSLTRQGALFSGNTIY	TRBV7-3	TRBJ1-3
ASGRQGGNTEAF	TRBV9	TRBJ1-1
ASSLYRAADTIY	TRBV5-5	TRBJ1-3
ASSIVGQGLHEQY	TRBV19	TRBJ2-7
ASSWGDFMNTEAF	TRBV7-9	TRBJ1-1
ASSPQGGPNSPLH	TRBV25-1	TRBJ1-6
ASSLASGRSYEQY	TRBV7-2	TRBJ2-7
SVGTTGDNYGGYT	TRBV29-1	TRBJ1-2
AIHNPSTGGNNEQF	TRBV10-3	TRBJ2-1
ASSQERGRTEAF	TRBV3-1/TRBV3-2	TRBJ1-1
ASAQVGETQY	TRBV4-1	TRBJ2-5
ASSQDRSGYGYT	TRBV4-2	TRBJ1-2
ASIIGHNSYNEQF	TRBV28	TRBJ2-1
SVGQAGNTIY	TRBV29-1	TRBJ1-3
ATRGQTNTGELF	TRBV24-1	TRBJ2-2
ASSPLDRELQPQH	TRBV6-2/TRBV6-3	TRBJ1-5
ASSHSIAF	TRBV25-1	TRBJ1-1
ASSYRDRGYEQY	TRBV11-3	TRBJ2-7
ASTGTLNEKLF	TRBV27	TRBJ1-4
ASSPLGFNTEAF	TRBV7-9	TRBJ1-1
ASSSQGVNSPLH	TRBV6-6	TRBJ1-6
ASSTTPVPSNQPQH	TRBV4-1	TRBJ1-5
ASSPDTYEQY	TRBV18	TRBJ2-7
ASSLSQGSTSYGYT	TRBV7-9	TRBJ1-2
ASSGTDYEQY	TRBV2	TRBJ2-7
ASSRTGLGEKLF	TRBV6-2/TRBV6-3	TRBJ1-4
ASTMVPGAGRYEQY	TRBV6-6	TRBJ2-7
ASSLISGLAGGPGETQY	TRBV7-3	TRBJ2-5
ASSLDSSGANVLT	TRBV5-1	TRBJ2-6
ASGRRRWGYT	TRBV28	TRBJ1-2
ASSHSGLAGEETQY	TRBV4-3	TRBJ2-5
ASREQETQY	TRBV2	TRBJ2-5
ASSQDLATNYGYT	TRBV4-1	TRBJ1-2
ASSPVQGYGYT	TRBV6-5	TRBJ1-2
ASSQDVGVGEQF	TRBV4-3	TRBJ2-1
ASSLGGGYGYT	TRBV27	TRBJ1-2
ASSISVSQETQY	TRBV19	TRBJ2-5
ASRGSVSYNSPLH	TRBV27	TRBJ1-6
ASSITPPRVGGYT	TRBV19	TRBJ1-2